In this sample, the clone carrying this TCR beta chain turned up a few times. Antigen unknown. The sample is drawn from a study of early T cells in non-severe SARS-CoV-2 infection. Overall study context: Unsorted whole-blood RNA was sequenced in bulk, leaving chains unpaired.

Study-level results: VDJdb matches were skewed toward anti-spike CD8 T cell responses.

V was shortened by 5 bases and J by 6 bases, with 17 bases between the two germline ends. The V gene's germline CDR1 is MDHEN and CDR2 SYDVKM. There are 14 residues in the CDR3. Unique molecular identifiers tagged individual cDNA molecules. MiXCR, run by TCRdb on the 5' RACE reads, gives a single entry per CDR3 protein. The table lists roughly 75,000 distinct CDR3 sequences, roughly 9.6% of them singletons. Source material: whole blood. V is TRBV28 and J is TRBJ2-7, with unresolved D. This clonotype was sampled from an adult who was a healthcare worker with PCR-confirmed SARS-CoV-2 infection or an uninfected control (not recorded which). The CDR3: CASSLVGSLGEQYF. The DNA of the CDR3 is TGTGCCAGCAGTCTGGTGGGCTCACTGGGCGAGCAGTACTTC.